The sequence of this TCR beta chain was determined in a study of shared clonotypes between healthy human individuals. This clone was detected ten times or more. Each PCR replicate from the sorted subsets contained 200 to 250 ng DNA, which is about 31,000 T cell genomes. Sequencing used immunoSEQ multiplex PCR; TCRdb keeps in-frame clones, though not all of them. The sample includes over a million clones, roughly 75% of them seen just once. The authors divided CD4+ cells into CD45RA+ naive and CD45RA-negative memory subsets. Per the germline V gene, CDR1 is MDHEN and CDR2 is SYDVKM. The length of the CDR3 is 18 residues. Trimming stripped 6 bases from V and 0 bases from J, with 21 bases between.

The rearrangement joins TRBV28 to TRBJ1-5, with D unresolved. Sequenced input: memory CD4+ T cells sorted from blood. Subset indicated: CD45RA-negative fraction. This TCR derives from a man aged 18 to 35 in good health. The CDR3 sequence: CASRPRRGSGYSNQPQHF. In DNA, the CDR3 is TGTGCCAGCAGACCTCGCCGGGGATCGGGTTATAGCAATCAGCCCCAGCATTTT.